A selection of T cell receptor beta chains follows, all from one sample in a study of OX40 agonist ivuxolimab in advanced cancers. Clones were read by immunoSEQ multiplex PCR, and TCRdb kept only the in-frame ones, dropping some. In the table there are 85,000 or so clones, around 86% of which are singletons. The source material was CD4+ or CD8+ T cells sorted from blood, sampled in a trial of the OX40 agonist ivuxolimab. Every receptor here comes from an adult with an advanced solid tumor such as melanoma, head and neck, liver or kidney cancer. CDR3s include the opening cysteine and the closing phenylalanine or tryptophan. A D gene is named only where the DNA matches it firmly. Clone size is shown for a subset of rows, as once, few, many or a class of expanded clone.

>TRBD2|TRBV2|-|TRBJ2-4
CASKGTSGQYF
TGTGCCAGCAAAGGGACTAGCGGTCAGTACTTC
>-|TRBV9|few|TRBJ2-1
CASSVGAGQNNEQFF
TGTGCCAGCAGCGTAGGCGCGGGACAGAACAATGAGCAGTTCTTC
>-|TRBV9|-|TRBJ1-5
CASSAYGGFSQPQHF
TGTGCCAGCAGCGCGTACGGGGGGTTTTCTCAGCCCCAGCATTTT
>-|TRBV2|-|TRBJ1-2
CASGTGLGGYTF
TGTGCCAGCGGTACGGGGCTGGGTGGCTACACCTTC
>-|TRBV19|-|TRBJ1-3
CASSISQGTIYF
TGTGCCAGTAGTATAAGCCAAGGCACCATATATTTT
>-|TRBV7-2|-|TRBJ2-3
CASSSGQGNTQYF
TGTGCCAGCAGCTCCGGGCAGGGTAATACGCAGTATTTT
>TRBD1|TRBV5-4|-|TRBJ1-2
CASSQNRDRGQEDGYTF
TGTGCCAGCAGCCAAAACCGGGACAGGGGGCAGGAGGATGGCTACACCTTC
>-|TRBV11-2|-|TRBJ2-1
CASSLASRNNEQFF
TGTGCCAGCAGCTTAGCGAGCAGGAACAATGAGCAGTTCTTC
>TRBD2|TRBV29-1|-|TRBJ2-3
CSVGTSGGGDTQYF
TGCAGCGTTGGTACTAGCGGGGGGGGTGATACGCAGTATTTT
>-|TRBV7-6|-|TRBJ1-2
CASSLVGTPGTNYGYTF
TGTGCCAGCAGCTTAGTGGGGACTCCGGGGACTAACTATGGCTACACCTTC
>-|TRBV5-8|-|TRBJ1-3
CASRLTGGASGNTIYF
TGTGCCAGCCGACTAACGGGGGGGGCGTCTGGAAACACCATATATTTT
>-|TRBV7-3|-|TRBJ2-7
CASSSGPWGSEQYF
TGTGCCAGCAGCTCCGGGCCCTGGGGCTCCGAGCAGTACTTC
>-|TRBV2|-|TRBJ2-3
CASSDFQGLDTQYF
TGTGCCAGCAGTGACTTCCAGGGGTTGGATACGCAGTATTTT
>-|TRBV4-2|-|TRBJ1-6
CASSQETTQVGNSPLHF
TGTGCCAGCAGCCAAGAAACGACCCAGGTGGGCAATTCACCCCTCCACTTT
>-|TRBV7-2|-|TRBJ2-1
CASSFFGVTAWDEQFF
TGTGCCAGCAGCTTTTTCGGGGTGACTGCCTGGGATGAGCAGTTCTTC
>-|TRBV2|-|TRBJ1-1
CASIGEAGGDTEAFF
TGTGCCAGCATCGGGGAGGCCGGGGGCGACACTGAAGCTTTCTTT
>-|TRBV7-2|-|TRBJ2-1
CASTVGREDEQFF
TGTGCCAGCACGGTCGGAAGGGAAGATGAGCAGTTCTTC
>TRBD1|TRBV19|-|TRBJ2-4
CASSPRDSRNIQYF
TGTGCCAGTAGTCCCCGGGACAGCAGGAACATTCAGTACTTC
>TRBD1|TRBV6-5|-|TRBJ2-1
CASSWDRGNEQFF
TGTGCCAGCAGTTGGGACAGGGGCAATGAGCAGTTCTTC
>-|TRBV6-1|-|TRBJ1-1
CASIKGGYTEAFF
TGTGCCAGCATCAAGGGGGGTTACACTGAAGCTTTCTTT
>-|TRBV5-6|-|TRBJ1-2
CASSFNNYGYTF
TGTGCCAGCAGCTTCAACAACTATGGCTACACCTTC
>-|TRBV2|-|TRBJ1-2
CASRVQGIGGYTF
TGTGCCAGCAGGGTCCAGGGGATCGGTGGCTACACCTTC
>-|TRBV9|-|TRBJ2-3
CASSVAGTDTQYF
TGTGCCAGCAGCGTAGCCGGAACAGATACGCAGTATTTT
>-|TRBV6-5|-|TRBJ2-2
CASMGHANTGELFF
TGTGCCAGCATGGGCCACGCGAACACCGGGGAGCTGTTTTTT
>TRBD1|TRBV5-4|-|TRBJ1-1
CASSYPTGEDTEAFF
TGTGCCAGCAGCTACCCTACAGGGGAGGACACTGAAGCTTTCTTT
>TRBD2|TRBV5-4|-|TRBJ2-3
CAGTNHQRGELDTQYF
TGTGCCGGCACGAATCACCAGCGGGGGGAGTTGGATACGCAGTATTTT
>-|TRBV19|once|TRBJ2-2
CASSNGGQNTGELFF
TGTGCCAGTAGTAATGGGGGCCAGAACACCGGGGAGCTGTTTTTT
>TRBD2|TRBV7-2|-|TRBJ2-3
CASSLAGSGGPTDTQYF
TGTGCCAGCAGCTTAGCAGGCAGCGGGGGCCCCACAGATACGCAGTATTTT
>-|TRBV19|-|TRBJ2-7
CASSGRNTEQYF
TGTGCCAGTAGTGGTCGAAACACCGAGCAGTACTTC
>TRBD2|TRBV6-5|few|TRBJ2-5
CASSYSGAQETQYF
TGTGCCAGCAGTTACAGCGGGGCTCAAGAGACCCAGTACTTC
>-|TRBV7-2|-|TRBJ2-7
CASSLATSTGYEQYF
TGTGCCAGCAGCTTAGCGACGTCTACAGGCTACGAGCAGTACTTC
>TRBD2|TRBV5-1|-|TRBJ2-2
CASSLLMVAGGNTGELFF
TGCGCCAGCAGCTTGTTAATGGTAGCGGGGGGCAACACCGGGGAGCTGTTTTTT
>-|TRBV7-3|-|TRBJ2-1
CASSLTGGPYNEQFF
TGTGCCAGCAGCTTAACGGGGGGGCCGTACAATGAGCAGTTCTTC
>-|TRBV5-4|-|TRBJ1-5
CASSSQDGPQHF
TGTGCCAGCAGCTCCCAAGACGGGCCCCAGCATTTT
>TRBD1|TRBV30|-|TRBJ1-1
CAWTGHQGVNTEAFF
TGTGCCTGGACCGGTCATCAGGGGGTGAACACTGAAGCTTTCTTT
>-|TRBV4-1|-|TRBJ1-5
CASSQGATGGYYGQPQHF
TGCGCCAGCAGCCAAGGCGCGACCGGGGGTTATTACGGACAGCCCCAGCATTTT
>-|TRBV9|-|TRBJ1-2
CASSVGGRNYGYTF
TGTGCCAGCAGCGTAGGCGGGCGCAACTATGGCTACACCTTC
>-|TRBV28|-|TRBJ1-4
CASNQPGGWEKLFF
TGTGCCAGCAACCAACCCGGAGGCTGGGAAAAACTGTTTTTT
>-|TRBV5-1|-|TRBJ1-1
CASSPGGQGNTEAFF
TGCGCCAGCAGCCCCGGGGGGCAGGGGAACACTGAAGCTTTCTTT
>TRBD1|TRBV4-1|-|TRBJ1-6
CASSHLRGQSPLHF
TGCGCCAGCAGCCATCTCAGGGGGCAATCACCCCTCCACTTT
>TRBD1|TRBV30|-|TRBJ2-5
CAWSRDRQETQYF
TGTGCCTGGAGTAGGGACAGACAAGAGACCCAGTACTTC
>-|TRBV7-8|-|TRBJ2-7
CASSHVMRGAYEQYF
TGTGCCAGCAGTCATGTCATGAGGGGGGCCTACGAGCAGTACTTC
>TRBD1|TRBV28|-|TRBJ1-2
CATTLWDRVDGYTF
TGTGCCACCACGTTATGGGACAGGGTCGATGGCTACACCTTC
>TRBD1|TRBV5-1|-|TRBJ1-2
CASSSRGRDYGYTF
TGCGCCAGCAGCAGCAGGGGGCGCGACTATGGCTACACCTTC
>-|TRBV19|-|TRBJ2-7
CASSTPGAMSYEQYF
TGTGCCAGTAGTACCCCCGGGGCTATGTCCTACGAGCAGTACTTC
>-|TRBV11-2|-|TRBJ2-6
CASSVGSSGANVLTF
TGTGCCAGCAGCGTAGGATCCTCTGGGGCCAACGTCCTGACTTTC
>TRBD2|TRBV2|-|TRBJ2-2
CASTGGAGVTGELFF
TGTGCCAGCACGGGGGGAGCGGGGGTCACCGGGGAGCTGTTTTTT
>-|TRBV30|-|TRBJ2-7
CACSSITFGSYEQYF
TGTGCCTGTTCGAGTATTACCTTTGGGTCCTACGAGCAGTACTTC
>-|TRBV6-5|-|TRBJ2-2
CASSFSTGELFF
TGTGCCAGCAGCTTCTCGACCGGGGAGCTGTTTTTT